This T cell receptor (beta chain) derives from a study of shared clonotypes between healthy human individuals. Whole-study context: With ages of 18 to 49, the donors were a couple of women and three men.

General study findings and limits: Memory subsets had estimated richness that was generally smaller than that of naive subsets.

Germline-derived CDR1 and CDR2 are SGHDT and YYEEEE. J was trimmed by 3 bases and V by 1 base; bases with no gene match: 4. The CDR3 loop spans 16 amino acids. This clone was seen once. Its antigen is unknown. In the sorted-subset replicate PCRs, 200 ng DNA, 25,000 to 30,000 T cell genomes, was used. The table came from immunoSEQ multiplex PCR; TCRdb's copy has only in-frame clones and leaves some out. Of around 690,000 clones listed, about 90% were seen once; the top ten hold around a third. V is TRBV5-6 and J is TRBJ2-1; 10 nucleotides match TRBD2. This clonotype was sampled from a man younger than 35 in good health. Some clones in this sample may be carry-over from other donors' samples. The specimen sequenced was memory CD8+ T cells from PBMCs. Noted subset: CD45RO+ cells pooled with CCR7-negative TemRA cells. The CDR3 nucleotides are TGTGCCAGCAGCTTGAGAGCGGGAGGGTTCTACAATGAGCAGTTCTTC. The encoded protein is CASSLRAGGFYNEQFF.